The 32 T cell receptor beta chains reported below all come from one sample, sequenced in a study of post-analysis software for immune sequencing data. Study conclusions and caveats: TRBV5-6, TRBV5-1 and TRBV20-1 belonged to a set of roughly five TRBV segments that were more frequent in patients than controls.

For these TCRs, the target antigens are not known. TCR beta cDNA libraries included unique molecular identifiers. TCRdb reprocessed the PCR reads via MiXCR and lists one record per CDR3 protein. The table records roughly 600,000 distinct CDR3 sequences, 44% of them present only once. Sequencing was performed on blood. The receptor set was obtained from a girl aged 5-17 years with multiple sclerosis.

This clonotype occurred a few times. The chain links TRBV7-9 to TRBJ2-7; 8 bases match TRBD1. The length of the CDR3 is 15 residues. The V segment lost 1 base and the J segment 3 bases; nucleotides outside the gene matches: 5. CDR1 SEHNR and CDR2 FQNEAQ come from the germline V gene (reference sequence). Here the CDR3 reads CASSLDPGGNYEQYF. CDR3 DNA: TGTGCCAGCAGCTTAGATCCAGGGGGCAACTACGAGCAGTACTTC. The variable domain in full, completed from reference TRBV7-9 and TRBJ2-7, reads DTGVSQNPRHKITKRGQNVTFRCDPISEHNRLYWYRQTLGQGPEFLTYFQNEAQLEKSRLLSDRFSAERPKGSFSTLEIQRTEQGDSAMYLCASSLDPGGNYEQYFGPGTRLTVT.

This clonotype was seen more than once but under ten times. CDR3 loop: CASSLSTSGKNEQFF. As DNA, the CDR3 is TGTGCCAGCAGTTTATCGACTAGCGGGAAAAATGAGCAGTTCTTC. This rearrangement joins TRBV12-3 or TRBV12-4 to TRBJ2-1, with TRBD2 matching over 11 bases. Trimming took 2 bases from V and 7 from J; bases not matched to a gene: 4. The CDR3 length is 15 residues.

CDR3 residues: CSARSTSGSPGGKNIQYF. The CDR3 DNA follows: TGCAGTGCTAGATCGACTAGCGGGAGTCCCGGGGGCAAAAACATTCAGTACTTC. The chain is built from TRBV20-1 and TRBJ2-4, with TRBD2 matching 12 bases. This CDR3 has 18 residues. V shed 2 bases, J shed 3 bases, and the junction held 11 bases outside the gene matches. Per the germline V gene, CDR1 is DFQATT and CDR2 is SNEGSKA (reference sequence).

Notes on this clonotype: At one boundary the junction diverges from the germline segment, which might be a read error. The J gene is TRBJ2-1, the V gene TRBV2, with D possibly being TRBD2 (6 bases). Germline V gives CDR1 SNHLY, CDR2 FYNNEI. The CDR3 sequence is 14 residues long. The CDR3 region is CASSRDSSYNEQSF. The DNA of the CDR3 is TGTGCCAGCAGCCGGGACTCCTCCTACAATGAGCAGTCCTTC.

The genes are TRBV29-1 and TRBJ2-7, with 7 positions matching TRBD1. The J segment lost 0 bases and the V segment lost 5 bases, leaving 13 bases of the junction unmatched. The germline CDR1 and CDR2 sequences are SQVTM and ANQGSEA. This CDR3 is built from 16 residues. CDR3 loop: CSVSGQAERLSYEQYF. As DNA, the CDR3 is TGCAGCGTTTCCGGACAGGCCGAAAGGCTCTCCTACGAGCAGTACTTC.

This sequence joins TRBV7-2 and TRBJ2-3; D is uncertain. Deletions cut 3 bases from V and 4 bases from J, with 11 bases between. The CDR3 is 14 residues long. CDR1 SGHTA and CDR2 FQGNSA come from the germline V gene. This CDR3 reads CASSFVAVADTQYF. Written as DNA, the CDR3 is TGTGCCAGCAGCTTCGTGGCGGTAGCAGATACGCAGTATTTT.

This chain links TRBV29-1 with TRBJ2-7; the match to TRBD1 covers 9 bases. The end of the DNA is better explained by TRBJ2-5, so the J call may be wrong. CDR1 and CDR2 (germline): SQVTM, ANQGSEA. The CDR3 consists of 14 residues. The CDR3 DNA sequence: TGCAGCGGATACTCGGACAGGGGTGGAGAGACCCAGTACTTC. Protein: CSGYSDRGGETQYF.

This clonotype has only one observation. The chain carries TRBV5-1 and TRBJ2-1, with 8 nucleotides matching TRBD2. V was clipped by 3 bases and J by 5 bases; unmatched bases: 13. Germline lookup yields CDR1 SGHRS and CDR2 YFSETQ. The CDR3 loop spans 17 amino acids. This CDR3 reads CASSSARPGGEDNEQFF. In DNA form, the CDR3 reads TGCGCCAGCAGCTCCGCCCGACCCGGGGGGGAAGACAATGAGCAGTTCTTC.

The V gene is TRBV10-3, the J gene TRBJ1-2; D not certain. CDR3 length equals 14 residues. V was shortened by 4 bases and J by 5 bases, with 14 bases between the two germline ends. Germline V gives CDR1 ENHRY, CDR2 SYGVKD. For the CDR3, the DNA is TGTGCCATCAGTGTCGATACGAGGTCTTATGGCTACACCTTC. Translated, it gives CAISVDTRSYGYTF.

Judged by abundance, this clonotype is medium-sized. The genes are TRBV6-5 and TRBJ2-7; D gene uncertain. Trimming left V 2 bases short and J 1 base short, with 6 bases between. The CDR3 covers 13 residues. Germline V gene lookup returns CDR1 MNHEY and CDR2 SVGAGI. The CDR3 sequence: CASSYAESYEQYF. The CDR3 DNA is TGTGCCAGCAGTTACGCGGAATCCTACGAGCAGTACTTC.

This clonotype was detected ten times or more. This chain connects TRBV7-9 to TRBJ2-7, with 7 bases that match TRBD1. CDR1 SEHNR and CDR2 FQNEAQ come from the germline V gene (reference sequence). This CDR3 is 13 amino acids long. V gave up 6 bases and J gave up 3 bases; unmatched junction bases: 5. The CDR3 DNA sequence: TGTGCCAGCAGGCGTACAGGGGACTACGAGCAGTACTTC. Protein product: CASRRTGDYEQYF.

This clonotype has just a few counts. The chain is built from TRBV20-1 and TRBJ2-7; TRBD2 might be the D (5 bases). The CDR3 is made up of 12 amino acids. Germline V gene lookup returns CDR1 DFQATT and CDR2 SNEGSKA (reference sequence). The germline V and J ends were trimmed by 3 bases and 5 bases, with 11 bases remaining between them. CDR3: CSASTGNHEQYF. In nucleotides, the CDR3 is TGCAGTGCTAGTACGGGGAACCACGAGCAGTACTTC.

This rearrangement joins TRBV29-1 to TRBJ2-3; D may be TRBD2 (6 bases). In germline, CDR1 is SQVTM, CDR2 ANQGSEA. This CDR3 comprises 14 residues. V shed 6 bases and J shed 7 bases, with 20 bases lying between them. The CDR3: CSVRERPEGNTQYF. The CDR3 DNA is TGCAGCGTCCGGGAGCGACCCGAGGGAAATACGCAGTATTTT.

This clonotype was seen only a few times. V gene TRBV12-3 or TRBV12-4 combines with J gene TRBJ2-7; the D gene is possibly TRBD2 (6 bases). Trimming stripped 5 bases from V and 2 bases from J, with 16 bases between. The CDR3 is 15 amino acids. In DNA, the CDR3 is TGTGCCAGCAGTCGGAGGAGGGTTTCACCCTACGAGCAGTACTTC. This translates into CASSRRRVSPYEQYF.

The chain combines TRBV9 with TRBJ2-4, with 14 nucleotides matching TRBD2. Germline V CDR1 and CDR2: SGDLS, YYNGEE. V trimming: 4 bases; J trimming: 4 bases; junction bases outside the gene matches: 7. The CDR3 is 17 residues long. CDR3 nucleotide sequence: TGTGCCAGCAGCCCCAGACTAGCGGGAGGGGAAAAAAACATTCAGTACTTC. This encodes CASSPRLAGGEKNIQYF.

The V and J genes are TRBV20-1 and TRBJ1-5; the match to TRBD1 covers 7 bases. This CDR3 spans 18 amino acids. After removal of 2 bases from V and 2 bases from J, the junction contained 15 bases not matched to a gene. The germline V gene encodes CDR1 DFQATT and CDR2 SNEGSKA (reference sequence). CDR3 DNA sequence: TGCAGTGCTAGAAGGGCACCAGACAGGGCCGATGGCAATCAGCCCCAGCATTTT. Translated, it gives CSARRAPDRADGNQPQHF.

The rearrangement links TRBV29-1 to TRBJ2-7, with D uncertain. With 3 bases removed from V and 0 bases from J, the gap between germline ends came to 9 bases. This CDR3 is 13 amino acids long. Per germline, CDR1 SQVTM and CDR2 ANQGSEA. The CDR3 nucleotides are TGCAGCGTTGAGGGGAATAGCTCCTACGAGCAGTACTTC. Translated: CSVEGNSSYEQYF.

This clonotype was seen a few times. This rearrangement joins TRBV7-7 to TRBJ2-1, with 11 bases identical to TRBD2. This CDR3 is 15 amino acids long. Germline V gene lookup returns CDR1 SSHAT and CDR2 FNYEAQ (reference sequence). Trimming cost V 6 bases and J 4 bases; bases outside gene matches: 5. In DNA form, the CDR3 reads TGTGCCAGCAGTCCCCTAGCGGGGGGATACAATGAGCAGTTCTTC. Translating it yields CASSPLAGGYNEQFF. The whole variable domain, remainder taken from reference TRBV7-7 and TRBJ2-1, is GAGVSQSPRYKVTKRGQDVTLRCDPISSHATLYWYQQALGQGPEFLTYFNYEAQPDKSGLPSDRFSAERPEGSISTLTIQRTEQRDSAMYRCASSPLAGGYNEQFFGPGTRLTVL.

V usage is TRBV12-3 or TRBV12-4 and J usage is TRBJ2-7; maybe TRBD2 (6 bases). CDR3 length equals 14 residues. V was trimmed by 5 bases and J by 4 bases, leaving 15 bases between them. The CDR3 protein is CASSHAPGTYEQYF. The CDR3 DNA reads TGTGCCAGCAGTCATGCCCCAGGGACTTACGAGCAGTACTTC.

The chain is built from TRBV6-5 and TRBJ2-4, with 8 bases fitting TRBD1. CDR1 MNHEY and CDR2 SVGAGI come from the germline V gene. V was clipped by 6 bases and J by 9 bases; unmatched bases: 10. The length of the CDR3 is 14 residues. CDR3 loop: CASSQTGDETIQYF. In DNA, the CDR3 is TGTGCCAGCAGCCAGACAGGGGACGAAACCATTCAGTACTTC.

The V and J genes are TRBV7-2 and TRBJ1-2; no clear D. Germline V gene sequence: CDR1 SGHTA, CDR2 FQGNSA. V was cut by 5 bases and J by 1 base, with 8 bases left in between. The CDR3 loop spans 13 amino acids. CDR3 sequence: CASSRISNYGYTF. In DNA form, the CDR3 reads TGTGCCAGCAGCCGAATTAGTAACTATGGCTACACCTTC.

To note about this clonotype: One end of the junction does not line up with germline, which may come from a read error. The chain links TRBV27 to TRBJ1-6, with D maybe TRBD1 (5 bases). The CDR3 sequence is 15 residues long. Germline assignment: CDR1 MNHEY and CDR2 SMNVEV (reference sequence). As DNA, the CDR3 is TGTGCCAGCAGTTTAGGGTCCGGACATAATTCACCCCCCCACTTT. It specifies CASSLGSGHNSPPHF.

The chain links TRBV5-1 to TRBJ2-1; D remains ambiguous. The germline CDR1 and CDR2 sequences are SGHRS and YFSETQ. The CDR3 length is 12 residues. Trimming left V 1 base short and J 9 bases short, with 8 bases between. Here the CDR3 DNA reads TGCGCCAGCAGCTTGATCGGAAGTGAGCAGTTCTTC. This sequence encodes CASSLIGSEQFF.

The chain combines TRBV2 with TRBJ2-1; a possible D gene is TRBD1 (6 bases). Germline V gene sequence: CDR1 SNHLY, CDR2 FYNNEI. The length of the CDR3 is 13 residues. Trimming cost V 7 bases and J 8 bases, with 15 bases left between them. CDR3 amino acids: CASTRTEGHEQFF. CDR3 sequence (DNA): TGTGCCAGCACCCGGACAGAGGGCCATGAGCAGTTCTTC. The full variable domain, rest sourced from reference TRBV2 and TRBJ2-1, is EPEVTQTPSHQVTQMGQEVILRCVPISNHLYFYWYRQILGQKVEFLVSFYNNEISEKSEIFDDQFSVERPDGSNFTLKIRSTKLEDSAMYFCASTRTEGHEQFFGPGTRLTVL.

The gene calls are TRBV7-2 and TRBJ2-1, with TRBD1 as a possible D gene (6 bases). With 3 bases removed from V and 6 bases from J, the gap between germline ends came to 15 bases. The CDR3 is 15 amino acids. Germline lookup yields CDR1 SGHTA and CDR2 FQGNSA. The CDR3 sequence is CASSFRGIRGNEQFF. CDR3 DNA sequence: TGTGCCAGCAGCTTTAGGGGGATTCGTGGCAATGAGCAGTTCTTC.

The DNA for the CDR3 is TGTGCCAGCAGCCAAAGGGAGTTCTCACGAGATACGCAGTATTTT. Translated, it gives CASSQREFSRDTQYF. The J gene is TRBJ2-3, the V gene TRBV3-1, with D possibly TRBD2 on 5 matching bases. The CDR3 spans 15 residues. The V and J ends lost 2 bases and 5 bases respectively, with 14 bases between them. CDR1 is LGHDT, CDR2 YNNKEL, per germline (reference sequence).

The chain recombines TRBV4-1 with TRBJ2-5, with a possible D match to TRBD1 (5 bases). The DNA matches TRBJ2-7 better at its end, which makes the J call doubtful. CDR3 length equals 15 residues. From germline, CDR1 is MGHRA and CDR2 YSYEKL. CDR3 sequence: CASSQVGQGTYEQYF. The CDR3 bases are TGCGCCAGCAGCCAAGTAGGGCAGGGAACCTACGAGCAGTACTTC.

The chain carries TRBV5-1 and TRBJ2-1; TRBD2 agrees at 8 bases. Germline CDR1 is SGHRS and CDR2 is YFSETQ. V gave up 0 bases and J gave up 7 bases; unmatched junction bases: 9. The CDR3 has 16 amino acids. This CDR3 reads CASSLGPGGPSNEQFF. The DNA for the CDR3 is TGCGCCAGCAGCTTGGGACCGGGAGGGCCCAGTAATGAGCAGTTCTTC.

The chain has TRBV29-1 and TRBJ2-7, with D perhaps given as TRBD1 or TRBD2 (5 bases each). The V gene lost 6 bases and the J gene lost 3 bases, with 9 bases spanning the gap. The CDR3 sequence is 11 residues long. CDR1 and CDR2 (germline): SQVTM, ANQGSEA. CDR3 in DNA: TGCAGCGTAGGGGAGAACTACGAGCAGTACTTC. Protein: CSVGENYEQYF.

V gene TRBV10-3 combines with J gene TRBJ2-7; a possible D gene is TRBD2 (5 bases). CDR3 length: 12 amino acids. V lost 4 bases and J lost 5, with 9 bases in between. Germline loops: CDR1 ENHRY, CDR2 SYGVKD. CDR3 bases: TGTGCCATCAGTGTTGGAGGAGACGAGCAGTACTTC. Translating gives CAISVGGDEQYF.

A few counts support this clonotype. J is TRBJ2-7 and V is TRBV9; D unclear. V was clipped by 0 bases and J by 4 bases, with 8 bases between them. Germline loops: CDR1 SGDLS, CDR2 YYNGEE. The CDR3 is 13 residues long. In DNA, the CDR3 is TGTGCCAGCAGCGTAGGAGCCGGGTACGAGCAGTACTTC. Its translation is CASSVGAGYEQYF. The variable domain in full, with the rest retrieved from reference TRBV9 and TRBJ2-7, is DSGVTQTPKHLITATGQRVTLRCSPRSGDLSVYWYQQSLDQGLQFLIQYYNGEERAKGNILERFSAQQFPDLHSELNLSSLELGDSALYFCASSVGAGYEQYFGPGTRLTVT.

Here the CDR3 DNA reads TGTGCCAGCTCACCAGGGACAATTATCAGACCTGGGGCCAACGTCCTGACTTTC. Protein sequence: CASSPGTIIRPGANVLTF. The V call is TRBV18, the J call TRBJ2-6; weak D call: TRBD1 (6 bases). V was trimmed by 2 bases and J by 2 bases, leaving 16 bases between them. The CDR3 loop spans 18 amino acids. Germline CDR1 and CDR2: KGHSH and LQKENI.